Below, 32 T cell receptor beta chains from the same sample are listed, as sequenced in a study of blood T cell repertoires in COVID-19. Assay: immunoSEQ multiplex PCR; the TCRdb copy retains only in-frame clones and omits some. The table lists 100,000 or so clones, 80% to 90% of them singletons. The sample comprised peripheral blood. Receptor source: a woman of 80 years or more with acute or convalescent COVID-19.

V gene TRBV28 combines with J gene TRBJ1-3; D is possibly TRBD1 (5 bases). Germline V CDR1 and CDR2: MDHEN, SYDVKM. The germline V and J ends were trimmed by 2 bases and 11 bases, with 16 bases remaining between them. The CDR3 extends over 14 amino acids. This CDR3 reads CASSLMGGYGSIYF. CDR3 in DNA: TGTGCCAGCAGTTTAATGGGGGGGTATGGTTCCATATATTTT.

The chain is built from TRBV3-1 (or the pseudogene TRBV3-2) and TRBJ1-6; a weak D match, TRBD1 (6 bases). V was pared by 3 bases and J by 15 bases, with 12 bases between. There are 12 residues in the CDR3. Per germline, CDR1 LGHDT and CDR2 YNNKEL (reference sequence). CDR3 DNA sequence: TGTGCCAGCAGCCACCAACAGGGTCTCCTCCACTTT. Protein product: CASSHQQGLLHF.

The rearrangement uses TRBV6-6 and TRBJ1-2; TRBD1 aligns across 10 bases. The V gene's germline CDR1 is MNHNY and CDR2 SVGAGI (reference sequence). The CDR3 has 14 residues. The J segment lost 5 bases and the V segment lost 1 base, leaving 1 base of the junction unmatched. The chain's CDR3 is CASSYLGQGYGYTF. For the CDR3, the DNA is TGTGCCAGCAGTTACTTGGGACAGGGGTATGGCTACACCTTC.

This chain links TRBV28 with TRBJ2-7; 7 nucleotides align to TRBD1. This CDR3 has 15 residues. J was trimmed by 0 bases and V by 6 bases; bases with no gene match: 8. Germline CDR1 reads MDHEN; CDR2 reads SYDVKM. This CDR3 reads CASSYSDRYSYEQYF. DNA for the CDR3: TGTGCCAGCAGCTACTCGGACAGGTACTCCTACGAGCAGTACTTC.

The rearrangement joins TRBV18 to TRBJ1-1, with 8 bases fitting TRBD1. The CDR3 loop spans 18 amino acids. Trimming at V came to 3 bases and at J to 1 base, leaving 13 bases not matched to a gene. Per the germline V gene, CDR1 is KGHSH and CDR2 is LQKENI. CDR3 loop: CASSPTLVLGQANTEAFF. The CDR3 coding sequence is TGTGCCAGCTCACCTACACTGGTCCTGGGACAGGCGAACACTGAAGCTTTCTTT.

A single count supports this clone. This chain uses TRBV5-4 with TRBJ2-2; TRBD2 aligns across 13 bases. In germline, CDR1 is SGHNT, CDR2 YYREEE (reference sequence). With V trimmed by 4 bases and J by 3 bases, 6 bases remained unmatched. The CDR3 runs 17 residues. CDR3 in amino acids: CASSATSGGPHTGELFF. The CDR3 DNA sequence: TGTGCCAGCAGCGCGACTAGCGGGGGGCCCCACACCGGGGAGCTGTTTTTT.

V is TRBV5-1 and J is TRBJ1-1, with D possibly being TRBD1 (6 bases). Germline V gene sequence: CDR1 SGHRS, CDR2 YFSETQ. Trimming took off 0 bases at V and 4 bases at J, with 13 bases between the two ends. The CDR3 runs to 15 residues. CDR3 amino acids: CASSLAGGPATEAFF. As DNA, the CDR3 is TGCGCCAGCAGCTTGGCCGGGGGGCCCGCCACTGAAGCTTTCTTT.

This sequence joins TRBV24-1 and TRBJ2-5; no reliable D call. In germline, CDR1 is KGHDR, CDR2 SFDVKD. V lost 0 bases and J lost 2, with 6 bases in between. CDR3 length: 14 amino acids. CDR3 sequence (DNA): TGTGCCACCAGTGATTTGAACTCTCAAGAGACCCAGTACTTC. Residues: CATSDLNSQETQYF.

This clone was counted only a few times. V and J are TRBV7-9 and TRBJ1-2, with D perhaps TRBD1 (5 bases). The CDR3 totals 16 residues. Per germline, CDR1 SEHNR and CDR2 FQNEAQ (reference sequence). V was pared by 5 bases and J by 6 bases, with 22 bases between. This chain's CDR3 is CASSPSPPRVKDGYTF. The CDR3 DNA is TGTGCCAGCAGCCCGTCTCCGCCCAGGGTCAAAGATGGCTACACCTTC.

Written as DNA, the CDR3 is TGTGCCAGCAGTTACCAGACAGGGGGCGACTACGAGCAGTACTTC. Residues: CASSYQTGGDYEQYF. This chain connects TRBV27 to TRBJ2-7, with TRBD1 matching 10 bases. Germline V CDR1 and CDR2: MNHEY, SMNVEV (reference sequence). The CDR3 is 15 amino acids. V trimming: 4 bases; J trimming: 3 bases; junction bases outside the gene matches: 6.

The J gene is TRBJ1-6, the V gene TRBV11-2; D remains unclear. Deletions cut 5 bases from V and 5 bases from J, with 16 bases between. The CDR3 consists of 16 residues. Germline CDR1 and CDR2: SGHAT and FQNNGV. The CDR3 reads CASSPVWTGHNSPLHF. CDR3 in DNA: TGTGCCAGCAGCCCTGTTTGGACTGGACATAATTCACCCCTCCACTTT.

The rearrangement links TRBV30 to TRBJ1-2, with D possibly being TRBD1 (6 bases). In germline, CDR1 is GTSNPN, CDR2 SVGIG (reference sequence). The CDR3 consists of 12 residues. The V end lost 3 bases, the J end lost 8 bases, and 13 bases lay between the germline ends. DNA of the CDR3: TGTGCCTGGAGCCTGACAGGCGGGGGCTACACCTTC. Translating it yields CAWSLTGGGYTF.

The CDR3 spells CASSPTGYNSPLHF. The CDR3 region has the DNA TGTGCCAGTAGCCCGACAGGCTATAATTCACCCCTCCACTTT. The J gene is TRBJ1-6, the V gene TRBV19, with D maybe TRBD1 (6 bases). Trimming pared 6 bases from V and 3 bases from J, leaving 9 bases between. The V gene's germline CDR1 is LNHDA and CDR2 SQIVND (reference sequence). The CDR3 has 14 residues.

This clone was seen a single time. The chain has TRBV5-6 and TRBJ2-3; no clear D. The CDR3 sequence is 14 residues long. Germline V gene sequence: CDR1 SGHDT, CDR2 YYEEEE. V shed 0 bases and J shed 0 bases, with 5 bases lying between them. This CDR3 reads CASSLGHSTDTQYF. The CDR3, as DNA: TGTGCCAGCAGCTTGGGACACAGCACAGATACGCAGTATTTT.

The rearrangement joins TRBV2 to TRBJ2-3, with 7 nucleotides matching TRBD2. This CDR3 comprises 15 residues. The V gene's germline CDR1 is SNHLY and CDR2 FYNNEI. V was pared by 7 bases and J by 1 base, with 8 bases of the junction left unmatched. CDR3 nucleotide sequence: TGTGCCAGCAAGGAGAGGGCGGGGGGCACAGATACGCAGTATTTT. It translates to CASKERAGGTDTQYF.

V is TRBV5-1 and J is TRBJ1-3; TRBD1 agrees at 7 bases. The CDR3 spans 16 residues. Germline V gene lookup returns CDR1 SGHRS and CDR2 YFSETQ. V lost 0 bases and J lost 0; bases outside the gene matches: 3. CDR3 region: CASSLARDSSGNTIYF. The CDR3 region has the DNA TGCGCCAGCAGCTTGGCCCGGGACAGCTCTGGAAACACCATATATTTT. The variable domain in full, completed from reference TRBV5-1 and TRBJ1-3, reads KAGVTQTPRYLIKTRGQQVTLSCSPISGHRSVSWYQQTPGQGLQFLFEYFSETQRNKGNFPGRFSGRQFSNSRSEMNVSTLELGDSALYLCASSLARDSSGNTIYFGEGSWLTVV.

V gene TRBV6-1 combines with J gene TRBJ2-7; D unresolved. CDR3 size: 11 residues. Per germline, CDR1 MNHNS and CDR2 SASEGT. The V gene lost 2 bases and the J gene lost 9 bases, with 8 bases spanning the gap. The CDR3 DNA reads TGTGCCAGCAGTGAACTGGCGGTGCAGTACTTC. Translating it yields CASSELAVQYF.

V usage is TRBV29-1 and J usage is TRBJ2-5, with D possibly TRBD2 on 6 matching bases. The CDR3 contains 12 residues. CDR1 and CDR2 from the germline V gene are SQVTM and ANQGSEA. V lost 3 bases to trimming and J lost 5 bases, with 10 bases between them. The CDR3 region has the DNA TGCAGCGTTGAGTCCGGGGGTGAGACCCAGTACTTC. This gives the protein CSVESGGETQYF.

In DNA, the CDR3 is TGTGCCAGCCAGGCTAGCGGGGGGGCGGGCGGGGAGCTGTTTTTT. It codes for CASQASGGAGGELFF. This chain uses TRBV7-8 with TRBJ2-2, with 12 bases aligning to TRBD2. Germline trimming cut 8 bases from V and 7 bases from J; bases unmatched to any gene: 8. From germline, CDR1 is SGHVS and CDR2 FQNEAQ. The CDR3 contains 15 residues.

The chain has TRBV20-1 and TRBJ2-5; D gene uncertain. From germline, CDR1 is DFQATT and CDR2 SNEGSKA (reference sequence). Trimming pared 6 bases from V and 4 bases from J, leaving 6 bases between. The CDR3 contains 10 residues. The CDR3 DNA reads TGCAGTGCGACGGGAGAGACCCAGTACTTC. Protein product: CSATGETQYF.

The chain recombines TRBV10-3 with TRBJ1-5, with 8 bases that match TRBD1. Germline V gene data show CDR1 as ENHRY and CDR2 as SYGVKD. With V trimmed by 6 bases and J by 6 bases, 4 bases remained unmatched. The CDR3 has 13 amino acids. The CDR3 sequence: CAIRDRASQPQHF. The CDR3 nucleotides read TGTGCCATCAGGGACAGGGCGAGTCAGCCCCAGCATTTT.

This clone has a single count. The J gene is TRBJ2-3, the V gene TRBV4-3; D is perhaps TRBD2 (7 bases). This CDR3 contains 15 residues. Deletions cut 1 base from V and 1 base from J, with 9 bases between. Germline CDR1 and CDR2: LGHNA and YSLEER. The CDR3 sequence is CASSQGRGRTDTQYF. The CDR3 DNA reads TGCGCCAGCAGCCAAGGGCGGGGGCGCACAGATACGCAGTATTTT.

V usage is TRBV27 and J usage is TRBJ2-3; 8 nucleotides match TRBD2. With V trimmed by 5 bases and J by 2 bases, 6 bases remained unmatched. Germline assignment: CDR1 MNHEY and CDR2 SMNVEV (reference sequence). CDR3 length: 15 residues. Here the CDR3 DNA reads TGTGCCAGCAGTGAAGCGGGGGAGACCACAGATACGCAGTATTTT. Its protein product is CASSEAGETTDTQYF.

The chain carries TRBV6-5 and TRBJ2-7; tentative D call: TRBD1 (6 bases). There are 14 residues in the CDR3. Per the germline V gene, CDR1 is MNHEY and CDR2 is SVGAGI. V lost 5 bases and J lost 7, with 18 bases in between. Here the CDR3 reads CASSRPGDGLEQYF. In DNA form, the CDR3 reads TGTGCCAGCAGTCGACCAGGGGACGGTCTGGAGCAGTACTTC.

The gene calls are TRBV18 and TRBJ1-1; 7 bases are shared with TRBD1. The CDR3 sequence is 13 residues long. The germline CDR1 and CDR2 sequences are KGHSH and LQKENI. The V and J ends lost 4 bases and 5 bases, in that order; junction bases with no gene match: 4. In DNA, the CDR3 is TGTGCCAGCTCACGCGTACAGGGGACTGAAGCTTTCTTT. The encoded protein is CASSRVQGTEAFF.

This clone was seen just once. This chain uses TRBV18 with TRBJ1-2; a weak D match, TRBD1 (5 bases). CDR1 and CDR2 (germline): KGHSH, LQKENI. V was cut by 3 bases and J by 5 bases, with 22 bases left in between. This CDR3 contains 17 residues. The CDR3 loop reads CASSPRIGPGLSYGYTF. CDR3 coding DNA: TGTGCCAGCTCACCCCGAATTGGGCCGGGACTTTCTTATGGCTACACCTTC.

The CDR3 region has the DNA TGTGCCAGCAGGTTGACAGGGGGAGATGAGCAGTTCTTC. As protein: CASRLTGGDEQFF. This chain uses TRBV12-3 or TRBV12-4 with TRBJ2-1, with 9 positions matching TRBD1. After removal of 6 bases from V and 8 bases from J, the junction contained 5 bases not matched to a gene. The CDR3 is 13 residues long.

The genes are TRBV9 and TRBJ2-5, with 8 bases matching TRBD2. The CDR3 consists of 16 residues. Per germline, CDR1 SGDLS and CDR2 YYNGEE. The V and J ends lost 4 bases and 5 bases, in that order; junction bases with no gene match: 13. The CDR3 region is CASSPQRGPGSETQYF. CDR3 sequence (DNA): TGTGCCAGCAGCCCACAGCGGGGGCCGGGCTCGGAGACCCAGTACTTC.

The DNA for the CDR3 is TGTGCCAGCAGTTCGGCGGGGTACTACGAGCAGTACTTC. Its protein is CASSSAGYYEQYF. The chain recombines TRBV6-5 with TRBJ2-7; perhaps TRBD2 as D (6 bases). The CDR3 contains 13 residues. From germline, CDR1 is MNHEY and CDR2 SVGAGI. V was shortened by 4 bases and J by 3 bases, with 10 bases between the two germline ends.

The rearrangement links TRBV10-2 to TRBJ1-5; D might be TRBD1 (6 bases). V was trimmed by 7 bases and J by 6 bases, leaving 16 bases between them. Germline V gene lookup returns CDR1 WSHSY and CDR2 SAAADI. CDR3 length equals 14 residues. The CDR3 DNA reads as TGCGCCAGCACTGCGGGGGGCGCGGGTCAGCCCCAGCATTTT. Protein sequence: CASTAGGAGQPQHF.

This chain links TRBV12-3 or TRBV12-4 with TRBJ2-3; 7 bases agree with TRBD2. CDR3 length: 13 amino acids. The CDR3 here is CAVASGTTDTQYF. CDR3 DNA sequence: TGTGCGGTGGCTAGCGGAACCACAGATACGCAGTATTTT.

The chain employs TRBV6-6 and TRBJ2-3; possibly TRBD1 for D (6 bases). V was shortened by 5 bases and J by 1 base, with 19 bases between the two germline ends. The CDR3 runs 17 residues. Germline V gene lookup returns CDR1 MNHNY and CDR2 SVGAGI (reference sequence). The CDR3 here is CASSPKDQGMGTDTQYF. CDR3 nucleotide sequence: TGTGCCAGCAGTCCCAAAGATCAGGGGATGGGCACAGATACGCAGTATTTT.